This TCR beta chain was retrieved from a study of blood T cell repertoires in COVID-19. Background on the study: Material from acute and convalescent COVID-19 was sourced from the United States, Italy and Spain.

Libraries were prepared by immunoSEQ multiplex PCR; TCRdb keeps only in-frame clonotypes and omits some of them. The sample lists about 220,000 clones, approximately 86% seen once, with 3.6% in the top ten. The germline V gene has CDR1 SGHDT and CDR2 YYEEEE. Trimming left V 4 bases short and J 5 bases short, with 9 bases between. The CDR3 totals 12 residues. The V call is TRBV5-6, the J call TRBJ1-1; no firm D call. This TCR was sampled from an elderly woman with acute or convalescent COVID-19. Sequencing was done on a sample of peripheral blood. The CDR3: CASSRSQTEAFF. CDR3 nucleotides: TGTGCCAGCAGCCGGTCCCAAACTGAAGCTTTCTTT.